This T cell receptor (beta chain) appears in the sequencing data of a study of regulatory T cells in long-lasting Graves disease. Time point denoted: newly diagnosed GD, antithyroid drugs for less than 3 months. The authors made the TCR library using RNA they extracted from PBMCs. Ten or more counts support this clonotype. Trimming removed 9 bases at V and 9 bases at J, with 18 bases between. The CDR3 sequence is 13 residues long. The germline gives CDR1 ENHRY, CDR2 SYGVKD. CDR3 regions were amplified by Arm-PCR using iRepertoire HTBI primers to build TCR beta libraries. TCRdb reprocessed the multiplex PCR reads with MiXCR, giving one entry per CDR3 protein. This table has 410,000 or so distinct CDR3 sequences, approximately 15% appearing once. The sample also formed part of further work on T cells in Graves' hyperthyroidism and ophthalmopathy. That source reports: A patient was excluded if there was uncontrolled infection, other autoimmune disease, pregnancy or lactation.

This TCR derives from a woman younger than 45 with Graves disease. This chain links TRBV10-3 with TRBJ2-4; D is perhaps TRBD2 (7 bases). Sequencing was performed on peripheral blood mononuclear cells (PBMCs), taken at new diagnosis, from a patient treated with antithyroid drugs. The CDR3 coding sequence is TGTGCCATTAGCCTGTGGGGGGGGCGCATTCAGTACTTC. It codes for CAISLWGGRIQYF.